This is a list of T cell receptor beta chains from one sample in a study of CD8 T cells in Susac syndrome. Via MiXCR, TCRdb re-called the immunoSEQ multiplex PCR reads, giving one row per CDR3 protein. This table has about 190,000 distinct CDR3 sequences, approximately 94% appearing once. The sample was CD4+ T cells from PBMCs. These receptor sequences come from a human donor with Susac syndrome. The CDR3 runs from the conserved cysteine through the conserved F or W. Each record gives: J gene, V gene, D gene, CDR3 length, CDR3 protein. The D gene is left open where the match is weak.

j_call: TRBJ2-2; v_call: TRBV5-4; d_call: -; cdr3_length: 16; cdr3_aa: CASSLARGWDTGELFF
j_call: TRBJ1-4; v_call: TRBV4-2; d_call: TRBD1; cdr3_length: 15; cdr3_aa: CASSQPDRQDEKLFF
j_call: TRBJ1-2; v_call: TRBV2; d_call: -; cdr3_length: 13; cdr3_aa: CATGTSPNYGYTF
j_call: TRBJ1-1; v_call: TRBV5-1; d_call: -; cdr3_length: 14; cdr3_aa: CASSLERGITEAFF
j_call: TRBJ1-1; v_call: TRBV20-1; d_call: -; cdr3_length: 15; cdr3_aa: CSAQDPGALNTEAFF
j_call: TRBJ1-2; v_call: TRBV24-1; d_call: -; cdr3_length: 13; cdr3_aa: CATSDSGSYGYTF
j_call: TRBJ1-4; v_call: TRBV30; d_call: -; cdr3_length: 15; cdr3_aa: CAWSVVGGISEKLFF
j_call: TRBJ1-2; v_call: TRBV23-1; d_call: -; cdr3_length: 14; cdr3_aa: CASSLWWGSYGYTF
j_call: TRBJ2-1; v_call: TRBV6-2/TRBV6-3; d_call: TRBD2; cdr3_length: 15; cdr3_aa: CASSNSGGTYNEQFF
j_call: TRBJ2-1; v_call: TRBV30; d_call: -; cdr3_length: 14; cdr3_aa: CAWRVRSSYNEQFF
j_call: TRBJ2-2; v_call: TRBV9; d_call: TRBD2; cdr3_length: 17; cdr3_aa: CASSENRLAGGIGELFF
j_call: TRBJ2-1; v_call: TRBV29-1; d_call: -; cdr3_length: 15; cdr3_aa: CSVEGHLSSYNEQFF
j_call: TRBJ1-5; v_call: TRBV7-8; d_call: TRBD1; cdr3_length: 15; cdr3_aa: CASSRTGASNQPQHF
j_call: TRBJ1-1; v_call: TRBV24-1; d_call: -; cdr3_length: 13; cdr3_aa: CATSDRGNTEAFF
j_call: TRBJ2-5; v_call: TRBV29-1; d_call: -; cdr3_length: 10; cdr3_aa: CSVRREAQYF
j_call: TRBJ1-1; v_call: TRBV12-5; d_call: -; cdr3_length: 13; cdr3_aa: CASGLKRNTEAFF
j_call: TRBJ2-3; v_call: TRBV9; d_call: -; cdr3_length: 14; cdr3_aa: CASSTRQDPDTQYF